The source of this T cell receptor (beta chain) is a study of shared clonotypes between healthy human individuals. Study-level information: The study enrolled two women and a few men aged 18 to 49.

Naive CD8 cells lacked CD45RO, underwent positive selection for CCR7 and left out terminally differentiated effector memory CD45RA+ cells. Germline CDR1 reads MGHRA; CDR2 reads YSYEKL. J gave up 3 bases and V 0 bases, and 5 bases lay outside the gene matches. This CDR3 contains 16 residues. Study findings and constraints: Memory subsets generally showed lower estimated richness than naive subsets.

Several immunoSEQ plates held equal portions of the genomic DNA taken from each subset. Profiled with immunoSEQ multiplex PCR; TCRdb holds only in-frame clones, not every one. The sample comprises millions of clones, approximately 94% of which are singletons, and around 1.1% rests with the top ten. In regard to this clone: Its antigen is not known.

This chain joins TRBV4-1 and TRBJ2-7, with 10 bases aligning to TRBD2. Material: naive CD8+ T cells sorted from blood. This sequence originates from a man between 18 and 29 years old in good health. This chain's CDR3 is CASSQDPLAGDYEQYF. As DNA, the CDR3 is TGCGCCAGCAGCCAAGACCCCCTAGCGGGGGACTACGAGCAGTACTTC.